This T cell receptor (beta chain) was sequenced during a study of beta chain features in type 1 diabetes. Investigators reverse transcribed all isolated RNA, so they sequenced expressed TCRB transcripts. The assay was immunoSEQ multiplex PCR, and TCRdb's table has in-frame clones only and misses some. The sample has over 100,000 clones, about 40% seen once. The CDR3 extends over 17 amino acids. In germline, CDR1 is LGHNT, CDR2 FRNRAP. V lost 4 bases, J lost 8 bases, and 24 bases lay in between. This clone showed up just a few times. This chain uses TRBV12-5 with TRBJ2-1; possible D gene TRBD1, 7 bases. Sequenced sample: stem cell memory CD4+ T cells from blood. The receptor's source is a woman in her late teens or twenties in good health. Here the CDR3 DNA reads TGTGCTAGTGGTTCCATTATAGGGACAGAAGGAGGGCATGAGCAGTTCTTC. Its translation: CASGSIIGTEGGHEQFF.